The clone carrying this T cell receptor (beta chain) occurred once. This record belongs to a study of blood T cell repertoires in COVID-19. As for the study in general: PBMCs, B-cell-depleted T cells, or T cells provided the cDNA or gDNA that made up the material.

The CDR3 is 13 amino acids. Germline values: CDR1 SQVTM, CDR2 ANQGSEA. Trimming cost V 7 bases and J 8 bases, with 20 bases left between them. Methods used by the authors: Amplifying reference gene primers gave estimates of nucleated cell counts. Profiling relied on immunoSEQ multiplex PCR, and the TCRdb table lists in-frame clones only, not all of them. That table gives V, J and clone size, and the DNA gave D and trimming. Of about 91,000 clones listed, approximately 78% are singletons. Sequencing was done on a sample of peripheral blood. This receptor was taken from a man in his forties or fifties with active or convalescent COVID-19. The gene calls are TRBV29-1 and TRBJ1-2, with D unclear. CDR3 region: CSAVGTRLRGYTF. In DNA, the CDR3 is TGCAGCGCCGTAGGCACCCGATTGAGGGGCTACACCTTC.